This T cell receptor beta chain was captured by sequencing in a study of liver allograft versus peripheral blood T cells. Across the study: The authors compared T cell receptor repertoires in transplanted livers with recipients' peripheral blood repertoires. General study results and limits: Reports indicated that T cell receptor repertoires inside liver allografts differed from those in peripheral blood.

Each CDR3 protein gets one entry after TCRdb re-called the reads with MiXCR. Here the sample spans just over 6,500 distinct CDR3 sequences, 15% to 20% being singletons. CDR1 and CDR2 (germline): LNHDA, SQIVND (reference sequence). Trimming stripped 3 bases from V and 4 bases from J, with 13 bases between. The CDR3 has 14 residues. Details on this clonotype: What it recognizes is unknown. A much larger clone differs from this one at a single base, so this may be a read error. The CDR3 end shows no conserved phenylalanine or tryptophan, and so a read error is likely.

The sequence was collected from a human patient who had a liver transplant. Some T cells may trace back to the graft donor. This sequence joins TRBV19 and TRBJ2-7; D possibly corresponds to TRBD1 (5 bases). This chain's CDR3 is CASSMGRDRYEQYL. The CDR3, as DNA: TGTGCCAGTAGTATGGGGCGTGACCGATACGAGCAGTACTTA.